This TCR beta chain came from a study of shared clonotypes between healthy human individuals. The donor population consisted of healthy HIV-negative adults with no recent acute infections or vaccinations. Turning to this clone: Its antigen is not identified.

Study-level results: It was expected that sequencing depth would affect clonotype sharing among donors.

Assay: immunoSEQ multiplex PCR; the TCRdb copy retains only in-frame clones and omits some. Found here are about 490,000 clones, roughly 78% of them singletons; the top ten hold approximately 12%. The receptor comes from a woman in her 40s in good health. Some clones in this sample may be carry-over from other donors' samples. Sequencing was performed on PBMCs.

CDR3 protein: CAISDPAGSSSYEQYF. The CDR3 DNA sequence: TGTGCCATCAGTGATCCGGCGGGATCAAGCTCCTACGAGCAGTACTTC. The rearrangement uses TRBV10-3 and TRBJ2-7, with D possibly TRBD2 on 6 matching bases. The V end was cut by 3 bases, the J end by 0 bases, with 15 bases between. The CDR3 covers 16 residues. Germline V lookup: CDR1 ENHRY, CDR2 SYGVKD.